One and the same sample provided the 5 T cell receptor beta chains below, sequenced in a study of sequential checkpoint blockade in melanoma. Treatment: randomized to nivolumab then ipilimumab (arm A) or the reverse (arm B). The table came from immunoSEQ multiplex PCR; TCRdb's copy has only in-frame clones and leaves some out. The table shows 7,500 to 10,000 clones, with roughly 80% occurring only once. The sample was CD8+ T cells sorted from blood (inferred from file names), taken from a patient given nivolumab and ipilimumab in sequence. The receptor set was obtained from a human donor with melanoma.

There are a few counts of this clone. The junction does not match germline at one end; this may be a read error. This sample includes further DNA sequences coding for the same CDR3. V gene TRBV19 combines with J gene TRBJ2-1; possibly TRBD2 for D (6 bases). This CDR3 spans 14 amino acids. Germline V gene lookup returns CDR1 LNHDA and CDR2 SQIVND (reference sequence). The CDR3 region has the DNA TGTGCTAGTAGTTCGGGCGGGGACTACAATGAGCAGTTCTTC. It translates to CASSSGGDYNEQFF.

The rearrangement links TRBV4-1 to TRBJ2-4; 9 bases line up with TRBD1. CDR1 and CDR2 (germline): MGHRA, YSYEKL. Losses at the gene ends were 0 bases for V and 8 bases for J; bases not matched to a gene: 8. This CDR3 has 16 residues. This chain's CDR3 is CASSQEFGTGMDIQYF. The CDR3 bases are TGCGCCAGCAGCCAAGAATTCGGGACAGGGATGGACATTCAGTACTTC.

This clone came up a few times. The CDR3 spells CASSEGDSSYEQYF. The CDR3 nucleotides read TGTGCCAGCAGTGAAGGGGACAGCTCCTACGAGCAGTACTTC. The chain links TRBV6-5 to TRBJ2-7; 7 bases agree with TRBD1. CDR3 size: 14 residues. V gave up 5 bases and J gave up 0 bases; unmatched junction bases: 4. Germline V lookup: CDR1 MNHEY, CDR2 SVGAGI.

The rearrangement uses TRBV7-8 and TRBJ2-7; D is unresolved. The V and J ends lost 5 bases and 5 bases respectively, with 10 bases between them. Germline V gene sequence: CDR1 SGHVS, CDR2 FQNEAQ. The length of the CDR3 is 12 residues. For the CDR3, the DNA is TGTGCCAGCAGCCCCCCTTCCGACGAGCAGTACTTC. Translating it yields CASSPPSDEQYF.

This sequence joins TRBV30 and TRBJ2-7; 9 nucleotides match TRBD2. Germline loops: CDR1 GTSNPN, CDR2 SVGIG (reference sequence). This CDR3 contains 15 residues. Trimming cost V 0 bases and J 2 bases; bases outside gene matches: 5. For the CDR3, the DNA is TGTGCCTGGAGTGTTTTTGGCGGGGGGGCCTACGAGCAGTACTTC. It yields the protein CAWSVFGGGAYEQYF.